The clone carrying this TCR beta chain was detected only a few times. The sample comes from a study of beta chain features in type 1 diabetes. Per the germline V gene, CDR1 is SGHNT and CDR2 is YYREEE (reference sequence). The CDR3 extends over 14 amino acids. Trimming stripped 2 bases from V and 1 base from J, with 9 bases between. Expressed TCRB transcripts were sequenced, since all the RNA that had been isolated was reverse transcribed. Profiled with immunoSEQ multiplex PCR; TCRdb holds only in-frame clones, not every one. The sample contains around 250,000 clones, 25% to 35% of which appear only once.

Source material: central memory CD4+ T cells from blood. The gene calls are TRBV5-4 and TRBJ1-1; D perhaps matches TRBD1 (5 bases). This clonotype was sampled from a man aged 25-40 years in good health. The CDR3: CASSFSGKNTEAFF. DNA for the CDR3: TGTGCCAGCAGCTTTTCAGGGAAGAACACTGAAGCTTTCTTT.